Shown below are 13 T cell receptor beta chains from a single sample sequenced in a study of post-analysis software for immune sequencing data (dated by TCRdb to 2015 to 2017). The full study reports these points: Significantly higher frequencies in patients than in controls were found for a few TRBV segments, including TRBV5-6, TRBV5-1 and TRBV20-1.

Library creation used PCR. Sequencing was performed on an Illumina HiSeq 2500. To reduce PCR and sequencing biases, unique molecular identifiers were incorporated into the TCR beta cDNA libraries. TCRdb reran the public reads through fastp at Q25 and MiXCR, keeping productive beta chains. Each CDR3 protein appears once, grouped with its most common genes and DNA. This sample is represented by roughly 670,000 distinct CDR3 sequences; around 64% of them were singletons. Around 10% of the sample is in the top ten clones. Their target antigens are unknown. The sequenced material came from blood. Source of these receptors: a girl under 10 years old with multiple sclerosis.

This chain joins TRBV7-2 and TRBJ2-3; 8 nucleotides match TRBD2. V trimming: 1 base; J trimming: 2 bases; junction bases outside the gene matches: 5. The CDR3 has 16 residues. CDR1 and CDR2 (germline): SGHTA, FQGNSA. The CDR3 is CASSLGGLGPTDTQYF. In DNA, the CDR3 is TGTGCCAGCAGCTTAGGGGGACTAGGCCCCACAGATACGCAGTATTTT.

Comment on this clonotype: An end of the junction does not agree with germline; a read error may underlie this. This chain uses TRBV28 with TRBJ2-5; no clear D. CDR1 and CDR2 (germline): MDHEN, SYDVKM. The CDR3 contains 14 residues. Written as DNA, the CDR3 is TGCGCCAGCAGTTTAAGGCCGGATTGGCAGACCCAGTACTTC. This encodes CASSLRPDWQTQYF. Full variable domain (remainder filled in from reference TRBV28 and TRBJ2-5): DVKVTQSSRYLVKRTGEKVFLECVQDMDHENMFWYRQDPGLGLRLIYFSYDVKMKEKGDIPEGYSVSREKKERFSLILESASTNQTSMYLCASSLRPDWQTQYFGPGTRLLVL.

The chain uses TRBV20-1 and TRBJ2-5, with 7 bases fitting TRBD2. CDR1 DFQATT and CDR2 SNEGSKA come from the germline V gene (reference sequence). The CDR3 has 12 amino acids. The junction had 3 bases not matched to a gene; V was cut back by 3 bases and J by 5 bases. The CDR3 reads CSARGGFETQYF. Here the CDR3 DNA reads TGCAGTGCTAGGGGGGGGTTCGAGACCCAGTACTTC.

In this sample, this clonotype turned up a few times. The CDR3 sequence: CASSQKQSYEQYF. The DNA for the CDR3 is TGCGCCAGCAGCCAAAAGCAGAGCTACGAGCAGTACTTC. The V gene is TRBV4-1, the J gene TRBJ2-7; D remains unclear. This CDR3 region has 13 residues. The germline gives CDR1 MGHRA, CDR2 YSYEKL. With 2 bases removed from V and 3 bases from J, the gap between germline ends came to 8 bases.

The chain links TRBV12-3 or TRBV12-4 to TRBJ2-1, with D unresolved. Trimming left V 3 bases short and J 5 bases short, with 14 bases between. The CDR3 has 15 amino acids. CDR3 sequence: CASSFFRTENNEQFF. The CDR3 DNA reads TGTGCCAGCAGTTTCTTTCGGACGGAGAACAATGAGCAGTTCTTC.

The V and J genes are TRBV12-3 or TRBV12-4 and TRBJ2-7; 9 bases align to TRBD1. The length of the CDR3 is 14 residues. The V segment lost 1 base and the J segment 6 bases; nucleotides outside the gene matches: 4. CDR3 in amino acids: CASSLGGQGTEQYF. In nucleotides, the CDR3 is TGTGCCAGCAGTTTAGGGGGACAGGGTACCGAGCAGTACTTC.

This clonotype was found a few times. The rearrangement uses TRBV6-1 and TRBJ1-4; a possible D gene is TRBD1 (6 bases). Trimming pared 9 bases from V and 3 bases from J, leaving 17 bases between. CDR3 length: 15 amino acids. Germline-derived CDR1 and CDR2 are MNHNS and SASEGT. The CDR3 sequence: CASEDRTASNEKLFF. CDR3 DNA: TGTGCCAGTGAAGATAGGACAGCTTCTAATGAAAAACTGTTTTTT.

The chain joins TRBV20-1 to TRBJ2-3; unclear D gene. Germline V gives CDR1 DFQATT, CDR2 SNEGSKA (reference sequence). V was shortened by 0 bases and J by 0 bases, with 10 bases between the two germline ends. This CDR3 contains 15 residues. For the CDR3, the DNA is TGCAGTGCTAGAGATCGACGGGTTAGCACAGATACGCAGTATTTT. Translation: CSARDRRVSTDTQYF.

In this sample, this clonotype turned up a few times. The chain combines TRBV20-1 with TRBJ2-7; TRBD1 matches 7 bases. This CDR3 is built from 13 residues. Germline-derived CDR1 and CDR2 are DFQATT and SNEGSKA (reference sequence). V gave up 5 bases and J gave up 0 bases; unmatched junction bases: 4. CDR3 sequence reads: CSASTGTSYEQYF. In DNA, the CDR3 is TGCAGTGCTTCGACAGGGACCTCCTACGAGCAGTACTTC.

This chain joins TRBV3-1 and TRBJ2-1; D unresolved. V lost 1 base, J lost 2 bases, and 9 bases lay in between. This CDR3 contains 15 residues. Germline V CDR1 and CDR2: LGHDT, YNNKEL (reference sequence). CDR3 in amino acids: CASSQVMGTYNEQFF. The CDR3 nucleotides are TGTGCCAGCAGCCAAGTTATGGGGACCTACAATGAGCAGTTCTTC.

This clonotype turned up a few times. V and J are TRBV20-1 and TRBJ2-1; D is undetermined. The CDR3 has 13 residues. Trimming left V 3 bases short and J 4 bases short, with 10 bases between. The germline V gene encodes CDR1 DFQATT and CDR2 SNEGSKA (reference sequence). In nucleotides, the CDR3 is TGCAGTGCTAGGGCCATGGGTTACAATGAGCAGTTCTTC. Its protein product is CSARAMGYNEQFF.

The CDR3: CASSLGLMFNQETQYF. The CDR3 DNA follows: TGCGCCAGCAGCTTGGGTTTGATGTTCAACCAAGAGACCCAGTACTTC. The chain employs TRBV5-1 and TRBJ2-5; D ambiguous. V shed 0 bases and J shed 0 bases, with 12 bases lying between them. This CDR3 spans 16 amino acids. Germline V lookup: CDR1 SGHRS, CDR2 YFSETQ.

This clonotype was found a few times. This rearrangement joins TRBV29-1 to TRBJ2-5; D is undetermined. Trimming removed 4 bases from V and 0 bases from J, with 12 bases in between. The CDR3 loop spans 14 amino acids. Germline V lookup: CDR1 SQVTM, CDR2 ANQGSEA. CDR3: CSVVVTSHQETQYF. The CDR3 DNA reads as TGCAGCGTTGTGGTAACATCCCACCAAGAGACCCAGTACTTC.